The 15 T cell receptor beta chains below were found in one sample sequenced in a study of blood T cell repertoires in COVID-19. Measured with immunoSEQ multiplex PCR; TCRdb has only the in-frame clones, and not every one. The sample lists hundreds of thousands of clones, about 87% seen once, with just over 2.5% in the top ten. Specimen: PBMCs or T cells enriched from blood (not recorded which). The receptors were sampled from a woman in her 30s with acute COVID-19.

The gene calls are TRBV29-1 and TRBJ1-2; the D is unclear. Germline assignment: CDR1 SQVTM and CDR2 ANQGSEA. The germline V and J ends were trimmed by 0 bases and 3 bases, with 11 bases remaining between them. This CDR3 region has 14 residues. The CDR3 DNA is TGCAGCGTTGAAGAGGTCGGAGGGTACTATGGCTACACCTTC. Protein sequence: CSVEEVGGYYGYTF. Looking up the rest from reference TRBV29-1 and TRBJ1-2 gives the full variable domain: SAVISQKPSRDICQRGTSLTIQCQVDSQVTMMFWYRQQPGQSLTLIATANQGSEATYESGFVIDKFPISRPNLTFSTLTVSNMSPEDSSIYLCSVEEVGGYYGYTFGSGTRLTVV.

The chain recombines TRBV2 with TRBJ1-1; 8 bases align to TRBD1. CDR1 and CDR2 (germline): SNHLY, FYNNEI. Trimming took 6 bases from V and 3 from J; bases not matched to a gene: 9. This CDR3 comprises 15 residues. CDR3 coding DNA: TGTGCCAGCAGGTTCAGGGGGCTAAGGGACACTGAAGCTTTCTTT. Translating gives CASRFRGLRDTEAFF.

The sample holds a few counts of this clone. The chain combines TRBV27 with TRBJ1-5; 7 bases map to TRBD1. The germline V gene has CDR1 MNHEY and CDR2 SMNVEV (reference sequence). CDR3 length: 14 residues. J lost 3 bases, V lost 4 bases, and 3 bases had no gene match. The CDR3 region is CASSYGTANQPQHF. CDR3 sequence (DNA): TGTGCCAGCAGTTACGGGACAGCCAATCAGCCCCAGCATTTT.

The V gene is TRBV5-1, the J gene TRBJ1-1, with 8 bases that match TRBD1. The trim removed 1 base at V and 6 bases at J, leaving 5 bases unmatched. CDR3 size: 14 residues. Germline CDR1 reads SGHRS; CDR2 reads YFSETQ. The CDR3 DNA reads TGCGCCAGCAGCTTGTCGACAGGGGCCCCTGAAGCTTTCTTT. This gives the protein CASSLSTGAPEAFF. Looking up the rest from reference TRBV5-1 and TRBJ1-1 gives the full variable domain: KAGVTQTPRYLIKTRGQQVTLSCSPISGHRSVSWYQQTPGQGLQFLFEYFSETQRNKGNFPGRFSGRQFSNSRSEMNVSTLELGDSALYLCASSLSTGAPEAFFGQGTRLTVV.

J is TRBJ1-5 and V is TRBV7-8; a possible D gene is TRBD1 (5 bases). The CDR3 spans 16 residues. The V gene lost 0 bases and the J gene lost 4 bases, with 13 bases spanning the gap. Germline assignment: CDR1 SGHVS and CDR2 FQNEAQ. CDR3 in DNA: TGTGCCAGCAGCTTAGCGTCAGGGTTTGAAAATCAGCCCCAGCATTTT. Translated, it gives CASSLASGFENQPQHF.

This chain connects TRBV7-2 to TRBJ2-1; no definite D call. This CDR3 has 13 amino acids. Trimming cost V 1 base and J 3 bases, with 4 bases left between them. Germline V gene lookup returns CDR1 SGHTA and CDR2 FQGNSA. This CDR3 is CASSLGSYNEQFF. In DNA form, the CDR3 reads TGTGCCAGCAGCTTAGGCAGCTACAATGAGCAGTTCTTC.

The chain employs TRBV27 and TRBJ1-1; D call uncertain. The germline V gene encodes CDR1 MNHEY and CDR2 SMNVEV (reference sequence). The CDR3 has 15 residues. V was trimmed by 7 bases and J by 0 bases, leaving 15 bases between them. CDR3 loop: CASTHHGSMNTEAFF. The CDR3 bases are TGTGCCAGCACCCACCACGGGAGCATGAACACTGAAGCTTTCTTT.

The CDR3 DNA sequence: TGTGCCATCAGGCGACAGGGCACGGGAGGGGATACGCAGTATTTT. It is translated as CAIRRQGTGGDTQYF. This sequence joins TRBV10-3 and TRBJ2-3, with D possibly TRBD2 on 8 matching bases. This CDR3 comprises 15 residues. Between the trimmed V and J ends, which lost 6 bases and 6 bases, there was a span of 19 bases. CDR1 is ENHRY and CDR2 is SYGVKD in the germline V gene.

CDR3 region: CASSSTGYREKLFF. The CDR3 DNA sequence: TGTGCCAGCAGCTCTACAGGGTATCGAGAAAAACTGTTTTTT. The chain uses TRBV5-6 and TRBJ1-4; the D gene is possibly TRBD1 (6 bases). Trimming shortened V by 3 bases and J by 8 bases, and 14 bases separated the two germline ends. CDR1 and CDR2 (germline): SGHDT, YYEEEE. This CDR3 is 14 amino acids long.

The chain is built from TRBV3-1 (or the pseudogene TRBV3-2) and TRBJ1-2, with D hard to call. Trimming removed 4 bases from V and 6 bases from J, with 6 bases in between. The CDR3 runs to 11 residues. Looked up from germline, CDR1 is LGHDT and CDR2 is YNNKEL (reference sequence). The CDR3 nucleotides are TGTGCCAGCAGCCGACGGGATGGCTACACCTTC. Translated: CASSRRDGYTF.

The V call is TRBV30, the J call TRBJ2-3; 9 nucleotides agree with TRBD2. J lost 4 bases, V lost 3 bases, and 5 bases had no gene match. This CDR3 has 14 residues. CDR1 GTSNPN and CDR2 SVGIG come from the germline V gene (reference sequence). Written as DNA, the CDR3 is TGTGCCTGGAGCGTTAGCGGGGGTGCAGATACGCAGTATTTT. This sequence encodes CAWSVSGGADTQYF.

The chain couples TRBV12-3 or TRBV12-4 to TRBJ1-3; D is uncertain. The CDR3 sequence is 13 residues long. V was cut by 6 bases and J by 4 bases, with 10 bases left in between. The CDR3 nucleotides are TGTGCCAGCAGCCTGGAGTCCGGAAACACCATATATTTT. Translation: CASSLESGNTIYF.

The chain joins TRBV19 to TRBJ1-1; 11 positions match TRBD1. The CDR3 covers 14 residues. Trimming at V came to 5 bases and at J to 5 bases, leaving 4 bases not matched to a gene. CDR1 is LNHDA and CDR2 is SQIVND in the germline V gene (reference sequence). CDR3 nucleotides: TGTGCCAGTAGTTCCGGACAGGGGGCTACTGAAGCTTTCTTT. Translated, it gives CASSSGQGATEAFF.

V is TRBV11-2 and J is TRBJ1-5, with D unresolved. Germline CDR1 and CDR2: SGHAT and FQNNGV. The length of the CDR3 is 13 residues. V lost 0 bases, J lost 7 bases, and 7 bases lay in between. CDR3 residues: CASSLELRQPQHF. CDR3 nucleotide sequence: TGTGCCAGCAGCTTAGAGTTGCGGCAGCCCCAGCATTTT.

The chain carries TRBV7-9 and TRBJ2-3; maybe TRBD1 (6 bases). The CDR3 has 16 amino acids. CDR1 SEHNR and CDR2 FQNEAQ come from the germline V gene (reference sequence). V dropped 0 bases and J dropped 1 base, with 11 bases sitting between them. CDR3 in DNA: TGTGCCAGCAGCTTAGCGTTACAGGGCCGCACAGATACGCAGTATTTT. It encodes CASSLALQGRTDTQYF.